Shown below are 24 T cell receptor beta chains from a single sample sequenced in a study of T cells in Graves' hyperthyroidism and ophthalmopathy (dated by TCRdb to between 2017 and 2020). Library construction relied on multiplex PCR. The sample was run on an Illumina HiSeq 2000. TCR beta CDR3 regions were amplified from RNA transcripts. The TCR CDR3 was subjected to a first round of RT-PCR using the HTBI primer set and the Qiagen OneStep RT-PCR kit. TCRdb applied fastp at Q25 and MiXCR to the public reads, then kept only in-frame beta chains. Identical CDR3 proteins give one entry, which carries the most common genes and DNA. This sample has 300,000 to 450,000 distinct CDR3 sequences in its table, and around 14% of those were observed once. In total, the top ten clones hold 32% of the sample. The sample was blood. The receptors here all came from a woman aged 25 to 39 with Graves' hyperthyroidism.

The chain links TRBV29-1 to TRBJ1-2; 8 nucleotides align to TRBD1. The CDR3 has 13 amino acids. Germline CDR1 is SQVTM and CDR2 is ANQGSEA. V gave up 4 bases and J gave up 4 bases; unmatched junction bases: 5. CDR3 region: CSVGLGQGYGYTF. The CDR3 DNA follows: TGCAGCGTTGGGCTCGGACAGGGCTATGGCTACACCTTC. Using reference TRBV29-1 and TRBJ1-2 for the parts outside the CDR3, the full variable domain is SAVISQKPSRDICQRGTSLTIQCQVDSQVTMMFWYRQQPGQSLTLIATANQGSEATYESGFVIDKFPISRPNLTFSTLTVSNMSPEDSSIYLCSVGLGQGYGYTFGSGTRLTVV.

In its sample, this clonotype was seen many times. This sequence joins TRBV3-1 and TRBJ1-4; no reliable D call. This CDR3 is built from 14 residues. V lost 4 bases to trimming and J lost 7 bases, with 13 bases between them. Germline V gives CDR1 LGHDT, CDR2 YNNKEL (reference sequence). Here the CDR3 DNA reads TGTGCCAGCAGCCTTGGGTTTTTTGGTGAAAAACTGTTTTTT. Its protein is CASSLGFFGEKLFF. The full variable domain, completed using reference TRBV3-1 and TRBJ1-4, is DTAVSQTPKYLVTQMGNDKSIKCEQNLGHDTMYWYKQDSKKFLKIMFSYNNKELIINETVPNRFSPKSPDKAHLNLHINSLELGDSAVYFCASSLGFFGEKLFFGSGTQLSVL.

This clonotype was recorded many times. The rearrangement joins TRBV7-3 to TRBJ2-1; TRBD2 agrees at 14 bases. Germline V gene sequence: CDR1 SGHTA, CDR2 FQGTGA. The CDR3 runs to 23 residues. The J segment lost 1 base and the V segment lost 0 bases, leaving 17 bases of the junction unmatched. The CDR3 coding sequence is TGTGCCAGCAGCTTAACGGGCAGGGGGTGGGGACTAGCGGGAGCCCCTTCCTACAATGAGCAGTTCTTC. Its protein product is CASSLTGRGWGLAGAPSYNEQFF.

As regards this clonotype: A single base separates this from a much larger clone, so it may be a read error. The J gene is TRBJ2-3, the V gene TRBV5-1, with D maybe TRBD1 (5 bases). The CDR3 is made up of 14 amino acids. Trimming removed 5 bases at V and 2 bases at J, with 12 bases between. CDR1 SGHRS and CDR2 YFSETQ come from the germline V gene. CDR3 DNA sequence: TGCGCCAGCAGACAGGTCGGTTCCACAGATACGCAGTATTTT. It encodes CASRQVGSTDTQYF.

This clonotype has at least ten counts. Here the CDR3 DNA reads TGTGCCGGGGGCACGTTTCTGAACACTGAAGCTTTCTTT. This codes for CAGGTFLNTEAFF. This rearrangement joins TRBV2 to TRBJ1-1; possibly TRBD1 for D (6 bases). V lost 11 bases to trimming and J lost 0 bases, with 13 bases between them. Germline CDR1 and CDR2: SNHLY and FYNNEI. This CDR3 comprises 13 residues.

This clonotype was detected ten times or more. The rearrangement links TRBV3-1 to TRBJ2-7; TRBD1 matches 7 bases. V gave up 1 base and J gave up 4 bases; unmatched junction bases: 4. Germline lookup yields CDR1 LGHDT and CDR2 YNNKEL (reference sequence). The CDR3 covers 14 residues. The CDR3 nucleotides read TGTGCCAGCAGCCAAGCAGGGGGACAATACGAGCAGTACTTC. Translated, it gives CASSQAGGQYEQYF.

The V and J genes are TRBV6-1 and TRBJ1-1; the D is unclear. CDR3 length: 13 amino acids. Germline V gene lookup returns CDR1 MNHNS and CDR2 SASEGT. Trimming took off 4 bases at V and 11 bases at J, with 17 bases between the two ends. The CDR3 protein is CASSVDNLIGAFF. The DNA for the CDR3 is TGTGCCAGCAGTGTAGATAATCTTATCGGGGCTTTCTTT.

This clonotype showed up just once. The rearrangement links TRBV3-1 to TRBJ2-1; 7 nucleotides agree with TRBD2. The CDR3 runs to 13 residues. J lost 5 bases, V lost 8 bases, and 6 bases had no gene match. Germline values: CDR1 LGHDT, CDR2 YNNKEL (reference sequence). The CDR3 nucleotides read TGTGCCAGCGGCCGACTAGCCGACAATGAGCAGTTCTTC. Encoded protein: CASGRLADNEQFF.

The CDR3 nucleotides are TGTGCCAGCAGCTTCGGACAGGGGAATAATTCACCCCTCCACTTT. Translated, it gives CASSFGQGNNSPLHF. The chain uses TRBV11-2 and TRBJ1-6; 9 nucleotides line up with TRBD1. V was pared by 3 bases and J by 5 bases, with 2 bases of the junction left unmatched. Germline V gene data show CDR1 as SGHAT and CDR2 as FQNNGV. The CDR3 sequence is 15 residues long.

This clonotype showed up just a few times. CDR3 sequence: CASSPGLRGVNTEAFF. Here the CDR3 DNA reads TGTGCCAGCAGTCCGGGACTCCGGGGGGTTAACACTGAAGCTTTCTTT. V usage is TRBV6-1 and J usage is TRBJ1-1; a possible D gene is TRBD1 (5 bases). This CDR3 has 16 amino acids. Germline CDR1 MNHNS, CDR2 SASEGT. V was cut by 5 bases and J by 2 bases, with 18 bases left in between.

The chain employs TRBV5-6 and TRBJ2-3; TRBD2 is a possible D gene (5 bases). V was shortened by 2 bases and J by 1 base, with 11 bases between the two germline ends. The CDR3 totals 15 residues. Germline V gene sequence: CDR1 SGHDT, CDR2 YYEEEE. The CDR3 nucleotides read TGTGCCAGCAGCTTCGGGATATCCCGCACAGATACGCAGTATTTT. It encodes CASSFGISRTDTQYF.

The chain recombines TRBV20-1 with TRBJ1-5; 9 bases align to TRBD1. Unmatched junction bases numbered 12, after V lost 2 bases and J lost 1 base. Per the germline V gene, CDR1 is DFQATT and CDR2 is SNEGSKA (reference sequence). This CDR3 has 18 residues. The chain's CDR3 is CSARNRDRDLFSNQPQHF. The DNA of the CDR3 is TGCAGTGCTAGAAACCGGGACAGGGACCTCTTCAGCAATCAGCCCCAGCATTTT.

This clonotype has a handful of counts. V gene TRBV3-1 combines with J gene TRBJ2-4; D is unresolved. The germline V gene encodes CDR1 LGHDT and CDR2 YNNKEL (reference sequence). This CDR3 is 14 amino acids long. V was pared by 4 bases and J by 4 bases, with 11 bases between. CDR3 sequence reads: CASSPPLRKNIQYF. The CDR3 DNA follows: TGTGCCAGCAGCCCTCCCCTCAGAAAAAACATTCAGTACTTC.

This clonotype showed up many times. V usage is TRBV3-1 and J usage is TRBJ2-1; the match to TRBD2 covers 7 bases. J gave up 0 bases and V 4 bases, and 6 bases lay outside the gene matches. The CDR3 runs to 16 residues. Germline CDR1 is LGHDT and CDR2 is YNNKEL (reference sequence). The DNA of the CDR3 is TGTGCCAGCAGCCCAACTAGCGCCAGCTCCTACAATGAGCAGTTCTTC. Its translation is CASSPTSASSYNEQFF.

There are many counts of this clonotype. The CDR3 DNA reads TGCAGTGCTAGAGTAGGAGCGGGGGACGAGCAGTACTTC. Its translation: CSARVGAGDEQYF. This sequence joins TRBV20-1 and TRBJ2-7; 8 nucleotides align to TRBD2. The CDR3 length is 13 residues. The trim removed 1 base at V and 5 bases at J, leaving 4 bases unmatched. The V gene's germline CDR1 is DFQATT and CDR2 SNEGSKA (reference sequence).

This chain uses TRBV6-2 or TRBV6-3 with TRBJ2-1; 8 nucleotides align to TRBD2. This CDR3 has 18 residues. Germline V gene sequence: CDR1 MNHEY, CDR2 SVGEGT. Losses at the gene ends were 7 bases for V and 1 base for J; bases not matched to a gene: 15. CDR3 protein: CASTPGRASGWSYNEQFF. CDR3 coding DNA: TGTGCCAGCACTCCCGGCAGGGCTAGCGGGTGGTCCTACAATGAGCAGTTCTTC.

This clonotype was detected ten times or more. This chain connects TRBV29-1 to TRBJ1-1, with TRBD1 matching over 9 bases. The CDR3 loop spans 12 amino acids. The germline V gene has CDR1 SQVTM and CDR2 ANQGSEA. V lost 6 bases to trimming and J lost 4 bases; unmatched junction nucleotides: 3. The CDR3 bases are TGCAGCGTGACAGGGGGGGGCACTGAAGCTTTCTTT. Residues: CSVTGGGTEAFF.

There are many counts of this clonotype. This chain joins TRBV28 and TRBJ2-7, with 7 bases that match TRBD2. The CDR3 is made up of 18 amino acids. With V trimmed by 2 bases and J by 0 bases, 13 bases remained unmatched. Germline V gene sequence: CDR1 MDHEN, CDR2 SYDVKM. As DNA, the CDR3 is TGTGCCAGCAGTTTAAGTGGGGCGGGAGCGCCGCACTCCTACGAGCAGTACTTC. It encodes CASSLSGAGAPHSYEQYF.

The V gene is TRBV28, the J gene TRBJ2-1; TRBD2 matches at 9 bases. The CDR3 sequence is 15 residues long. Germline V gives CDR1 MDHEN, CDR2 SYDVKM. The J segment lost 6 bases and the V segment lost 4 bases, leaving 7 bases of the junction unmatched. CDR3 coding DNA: TGTGCCAGCAGTTCTGCGGGAGGGAGGGGCAATGAGCAGTTCTTC. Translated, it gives CASSSAGGRGNEQFF.

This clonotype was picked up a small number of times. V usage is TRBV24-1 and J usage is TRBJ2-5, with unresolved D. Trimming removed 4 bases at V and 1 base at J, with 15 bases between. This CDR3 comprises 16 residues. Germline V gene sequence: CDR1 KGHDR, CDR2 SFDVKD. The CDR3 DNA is TGTGCCACCAGTGACGGACGGCCGATGCTCCAAGAGACCCAGTACTTC. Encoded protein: CATSDGRPMLQETQYF.

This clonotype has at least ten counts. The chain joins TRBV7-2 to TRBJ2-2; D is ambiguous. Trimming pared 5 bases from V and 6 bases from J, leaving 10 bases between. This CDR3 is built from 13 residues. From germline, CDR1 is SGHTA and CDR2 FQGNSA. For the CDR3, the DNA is TGTGCCAGCAGCCTCATAGAAGCCGGGGAGCTGTTTTTT. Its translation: CASSLIEAGELFF.

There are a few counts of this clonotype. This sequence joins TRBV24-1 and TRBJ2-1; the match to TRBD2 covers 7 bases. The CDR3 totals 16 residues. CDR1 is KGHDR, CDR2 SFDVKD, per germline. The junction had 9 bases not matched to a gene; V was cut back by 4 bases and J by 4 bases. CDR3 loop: CATSDPGGSAYNEQFF. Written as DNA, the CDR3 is TGTGCCACCAGTGACCCCGGCGGGAGTGCATACAATGAGCAGTTCTTC.

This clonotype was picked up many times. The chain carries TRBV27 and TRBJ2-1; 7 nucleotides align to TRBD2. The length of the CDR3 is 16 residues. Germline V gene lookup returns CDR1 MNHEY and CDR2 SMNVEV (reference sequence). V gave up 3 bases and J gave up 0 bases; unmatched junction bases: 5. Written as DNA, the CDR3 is TGTGCCAGCAGTTTGTCCCTAGCGGCCTCCTACAATGAGCAGTTCTTC. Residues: CASSLSLAASYNEQFF.

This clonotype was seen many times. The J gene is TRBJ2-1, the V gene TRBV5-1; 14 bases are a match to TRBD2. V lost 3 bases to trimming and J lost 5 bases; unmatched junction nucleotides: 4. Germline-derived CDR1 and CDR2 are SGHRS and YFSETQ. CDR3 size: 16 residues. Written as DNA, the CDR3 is TGCGCCAGCAGCTCTGGGACTAGCGGGAGCCACAATGAGCAGTTCTTC. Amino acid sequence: CASSSGTSGSHNEQFF.